This T cell receptor (beta chain) appears in the sequencing data of a study of cytomegalovirus exposure and HLA in healthy donors. This clone was observed a handful of times. Its antigen is not identified. Overall study results and limits: TCR beta V- and J-gene trimming, according to a later analysis, was linked to a missense DCLRE1C variant. HLA-A and HLA-B allele assignments for most subjects were reportedly predicted accurately using TCR beta sequences.

Use of 60 Vbeta and 13 Jbeta primers characterized the PCR. Produced via immunoSEQ multiplex PCR; TCRdb's table is partial and in-frame only. Counted here are 30,000 to 40,000 clones, roughly 90% occurring once; the ten biggest clones make up less than 3.5%. Sequencing was done on a sample of PBMCs. The receptor's source is a woman between 18 and 30 years old in good health and CMV-seronegative.

The CDR3, as DNA: TGTGCCAGCAGCTCCGGACAGGGGGCCTTTTACTATGGCTACACCTTC. This gives the protein CASSSGQGAFYYGYTF. The chain links TRBV11-2 to TRBJ1-2; 11 nucleotides line up with TRBD1. The trim removed 4 bases at V and 3 bases at J, leaving 7 bases unmatched. Germline V gives CDR1 SGHAT, CDR2 FQNNGV. This CDR3 has 16 amino acids.